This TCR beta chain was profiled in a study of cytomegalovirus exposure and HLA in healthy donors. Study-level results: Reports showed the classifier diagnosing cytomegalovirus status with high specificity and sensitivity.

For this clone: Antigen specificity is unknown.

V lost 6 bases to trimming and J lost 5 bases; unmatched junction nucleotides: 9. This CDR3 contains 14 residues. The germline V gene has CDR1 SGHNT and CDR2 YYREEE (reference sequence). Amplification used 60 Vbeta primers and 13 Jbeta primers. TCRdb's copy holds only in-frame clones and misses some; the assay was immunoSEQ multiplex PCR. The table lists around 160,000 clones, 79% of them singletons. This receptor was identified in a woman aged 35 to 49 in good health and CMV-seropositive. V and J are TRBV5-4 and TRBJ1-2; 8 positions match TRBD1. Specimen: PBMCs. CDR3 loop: CASTRTGTRYGYTF. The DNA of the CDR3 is TGTGCCAGCACCCGGACAGGGACGCGATATGGCTACACCTTC.